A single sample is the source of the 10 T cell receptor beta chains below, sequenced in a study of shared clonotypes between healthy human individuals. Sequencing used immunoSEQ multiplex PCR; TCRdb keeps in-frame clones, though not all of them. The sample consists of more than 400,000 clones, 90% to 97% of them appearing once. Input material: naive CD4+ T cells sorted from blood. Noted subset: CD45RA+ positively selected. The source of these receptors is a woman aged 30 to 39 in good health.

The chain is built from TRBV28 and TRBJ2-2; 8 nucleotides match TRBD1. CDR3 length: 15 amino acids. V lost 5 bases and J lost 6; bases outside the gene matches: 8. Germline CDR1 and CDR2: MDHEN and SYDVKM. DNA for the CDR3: TGTGCCAGCAGTGCTACAGGGGGTTTACCCGGGGAGCTGTTTTTT. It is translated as CASSATGGLPGELFF.

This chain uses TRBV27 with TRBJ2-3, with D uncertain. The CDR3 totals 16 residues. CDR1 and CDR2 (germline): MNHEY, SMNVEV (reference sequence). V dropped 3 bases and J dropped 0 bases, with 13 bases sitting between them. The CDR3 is CASSFSTSPSTDTQYF. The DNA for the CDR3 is TGTGCCAGCAGTTTTTCGACGAGCCCTAGCACAGATACGCAGTATTTT.

CDR3 sequence reads: CASNSYRGRYYGYTF. In DNA form, the CDR3 reads TGTGCCAGCAATTCCTACAGGGGAAGGTACTATGGCTACACCTTC. The chain carries TRBV28 and TRBJ1-2; TRBD1 matches at 7 bases. The junction had 11 bases not matched to a gene; V was cut back by 7 bases and J by 3 bases. Per germline, CDR1 MDHEN and CDR2 SYDVKM. This CDR3 contains 15 residues.

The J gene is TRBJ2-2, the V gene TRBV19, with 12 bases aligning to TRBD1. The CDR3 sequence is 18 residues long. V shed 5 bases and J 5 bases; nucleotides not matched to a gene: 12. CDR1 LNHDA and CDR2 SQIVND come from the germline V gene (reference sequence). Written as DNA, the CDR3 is TGTGCCAGTAGTGTCTCCGGGACAGGGGGCGTTTGGACCGGGGAGCTGTTTTTT. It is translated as CASSVSGTGGVWTGELFF.

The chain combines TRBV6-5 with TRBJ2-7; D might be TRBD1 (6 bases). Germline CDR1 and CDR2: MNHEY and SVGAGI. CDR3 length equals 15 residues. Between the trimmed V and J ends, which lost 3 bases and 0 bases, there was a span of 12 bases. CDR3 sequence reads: CASSYDGTSSYEQYF. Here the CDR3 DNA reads TGTGCCAGCAGTTATGACGGGACATCCTCCTACGAGCAGTACTTC.

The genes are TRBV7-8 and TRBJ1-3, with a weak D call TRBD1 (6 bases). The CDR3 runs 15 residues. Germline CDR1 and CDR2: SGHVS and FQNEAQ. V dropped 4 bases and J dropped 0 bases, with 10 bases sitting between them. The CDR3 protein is CASSSTGLSGNTIYF. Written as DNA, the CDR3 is TGTGCCAGCAGCTCGACAGGTCTCTCTGGAAACACCATATATTTT.

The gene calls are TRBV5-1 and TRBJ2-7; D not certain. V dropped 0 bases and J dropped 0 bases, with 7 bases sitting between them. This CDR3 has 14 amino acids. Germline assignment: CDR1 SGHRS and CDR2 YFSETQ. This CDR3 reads CASSLVVNSYEQYF. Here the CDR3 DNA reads TGCGCCAGCAGCTTGGTGGTGAACTCCTACGAGCAGTACTTC.

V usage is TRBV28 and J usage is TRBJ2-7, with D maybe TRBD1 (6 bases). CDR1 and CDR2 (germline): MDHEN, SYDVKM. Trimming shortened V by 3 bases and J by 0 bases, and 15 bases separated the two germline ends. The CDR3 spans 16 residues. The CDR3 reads CASSFRYRAPSYEQYF. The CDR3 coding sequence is TGTGCCAGCAGTTTTCGTTACAGGGCTCCCTCCTACGAGCAGTACTTC.

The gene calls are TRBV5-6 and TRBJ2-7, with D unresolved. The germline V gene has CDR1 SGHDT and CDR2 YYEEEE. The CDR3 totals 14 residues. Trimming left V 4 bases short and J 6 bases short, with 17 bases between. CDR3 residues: CASSRSSLRGEQYF. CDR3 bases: TGTGCCAGCAGCAGAAGTTCCCTGCGTGGCGAGCAGTACTTC.

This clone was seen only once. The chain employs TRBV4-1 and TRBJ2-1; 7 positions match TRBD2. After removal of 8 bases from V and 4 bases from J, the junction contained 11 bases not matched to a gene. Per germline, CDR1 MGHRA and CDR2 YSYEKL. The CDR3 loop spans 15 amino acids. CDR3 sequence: CASAPSSGDYNEQFF. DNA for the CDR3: TGCGCCAGCGCCCCTTCTAGCGGTGATTACAATGAGCAGTTCTTC.